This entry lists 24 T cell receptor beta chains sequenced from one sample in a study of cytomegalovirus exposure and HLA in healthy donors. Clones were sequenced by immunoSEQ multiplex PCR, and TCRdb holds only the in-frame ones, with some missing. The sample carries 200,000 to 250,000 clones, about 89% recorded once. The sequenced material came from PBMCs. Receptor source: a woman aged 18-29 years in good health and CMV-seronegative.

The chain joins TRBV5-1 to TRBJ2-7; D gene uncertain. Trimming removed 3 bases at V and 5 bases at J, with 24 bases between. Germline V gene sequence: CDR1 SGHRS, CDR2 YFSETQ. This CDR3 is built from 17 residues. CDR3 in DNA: TGCGCCAGCAGCTCGAAAAATCAATTGAACGGGTTGAACGAGCAGTACTTC. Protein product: CASSSKNQLNGLNEQYF.

CDR3 nucleotides: TGTGCCAGCAGTGGGACAGGGTCCGGGGAGCTGTTTTTT. Its translation: CASSGTGSGELFF. This rearrangement joins TRBV2 to TRBJ2-2, with 8 positions matching TRBD1. Germline V gives CDR1 SNHLY, CDR2 FYNNEI. V dropped 4 bases and J dropped 6; count of bases not matched to a gene: 1. The CDR3 is 13 amino acids.

The CDR3: CASSELAAYSYEQYF. The CDR3 coding sequence is TGTGCCAGTAGCGAACTAGCGGCGTACTCCTACGAGCAGTACTTC. This rearrangement joins TRBV19 to TRBJ2-7; 8 nucleotides match TRBD2. The CDR3 is 15 amino acids. CDR1 and CDR2 from the germline V gene are LNHDA and SQIVND (reference sequence). Losses at the gene ends were 6 bases for V and 0 bases for J; bases not matched to a gene: 7.

As DNA, the CDR3 is TGCGCCAGCAGCTTGGATCAGGGTCCCACTGAAGCTTTCTTT. Its translation: CASSLDQGPTEAFF. V and J are TRBV5-1 and TRBJ1-1, with TRBD1 as a possible D gene (5 bases). The germline V and J ends were trimmed by 0 bases and 4 bases, with 10 bases remaining between them. CDR3 length equals 14 residues. CDR1 is SGHRS and CDR2 is YFSETQ in the germline V gene.

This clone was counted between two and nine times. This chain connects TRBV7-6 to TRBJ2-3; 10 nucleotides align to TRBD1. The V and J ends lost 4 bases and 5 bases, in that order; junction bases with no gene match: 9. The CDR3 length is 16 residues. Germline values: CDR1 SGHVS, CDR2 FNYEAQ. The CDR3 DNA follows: TGTGCCAGCAGCTCGAGCCAGGGACAGGGGCTAGATACGCAGTATTTT. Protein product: CASSSSQGQGLDTQYF.

The CDR3 nucleotides are TGTGCCAGCAGCGCGGGACTAGCGGGACGCGCCTCCTTCTCCTACGAGCAGTACTTC. Its protein product is CASSAGLAGRASFSYEQYF. V usage is TRBV7-2 and J usage is TRBJ2-7; 13 bases are shared with TRBD2. CDR1 is SGHTA and CDR2 is FQGNSA in the germline V gene. CDR3 size: 19 residues. Trimming removed 5 bases from V and 0 bases from J; junction bases left unmatched: 13.

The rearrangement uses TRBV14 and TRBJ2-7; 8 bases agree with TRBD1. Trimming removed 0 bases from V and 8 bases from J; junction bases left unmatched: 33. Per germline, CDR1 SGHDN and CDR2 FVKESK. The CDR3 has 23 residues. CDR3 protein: CASSQDRGTGPSSTGAPRTQQYF. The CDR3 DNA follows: TGTGCCAGCAGCCAAGATCGGGGGACAGGTCCATCCTCTACGGGAGCCCCCAGAACCCAGCAGTACTTC. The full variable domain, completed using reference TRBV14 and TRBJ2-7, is EAGVTQFPSHSVIEKGQTVTLRCDPISGHDNLYWYRRVMGKEIKFLLHFVKESKQDESGMPNNRFLAERTGGTYSTLKVQPAELEDSGVYFCASSQDRGTGPSSTGAPRTQQYFGPGTRLTVT.

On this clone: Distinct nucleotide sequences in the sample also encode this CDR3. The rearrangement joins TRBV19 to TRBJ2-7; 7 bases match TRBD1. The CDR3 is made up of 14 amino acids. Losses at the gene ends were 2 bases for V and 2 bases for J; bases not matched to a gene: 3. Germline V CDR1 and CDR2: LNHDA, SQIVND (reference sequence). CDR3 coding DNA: TGTGCCAGTAGTATACGGGACAGCGCCTACGAGCAGTACTTC. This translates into CASSIRDSAYEQYF.

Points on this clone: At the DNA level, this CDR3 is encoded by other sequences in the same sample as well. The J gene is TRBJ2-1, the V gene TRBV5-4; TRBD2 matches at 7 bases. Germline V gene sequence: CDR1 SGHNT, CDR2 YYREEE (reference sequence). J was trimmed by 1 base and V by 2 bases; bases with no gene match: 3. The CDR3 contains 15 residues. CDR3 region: CASSLGGGSYNEQFF. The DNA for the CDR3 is TGTGCCAGCAGCTTAGGCGGGGGTTCCTACAATGAGCAGTTCTTC.

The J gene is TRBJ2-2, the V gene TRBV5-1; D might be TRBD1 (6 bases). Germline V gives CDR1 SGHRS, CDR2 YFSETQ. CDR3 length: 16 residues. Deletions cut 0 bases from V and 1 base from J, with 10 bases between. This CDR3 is CASSLEGVVNTGELFF. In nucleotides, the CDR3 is TGCGCCAGCAGCTTGGAGGGGGTGGTGAACACCGGGGAGCTGTTTTTT.

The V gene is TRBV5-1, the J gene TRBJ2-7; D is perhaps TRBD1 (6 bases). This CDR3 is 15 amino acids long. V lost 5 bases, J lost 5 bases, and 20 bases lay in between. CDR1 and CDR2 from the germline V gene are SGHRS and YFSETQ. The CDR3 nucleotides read TGCGCCAGCAGAGGACAGCACTCGTTCTGCCACGAGCAGTACTTC. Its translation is CASRGQHSFCHEQYF.

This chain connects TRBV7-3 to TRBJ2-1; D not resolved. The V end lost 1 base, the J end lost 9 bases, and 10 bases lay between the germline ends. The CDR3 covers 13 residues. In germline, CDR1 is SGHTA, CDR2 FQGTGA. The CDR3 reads CASSLILETEQFF. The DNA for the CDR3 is TGTGCCAGCAGCTTAATTCTAGAGACTGAGCAGTTCTTC. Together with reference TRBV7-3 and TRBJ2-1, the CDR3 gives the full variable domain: GAGVSQTPSNKVTEKGKYVELRCDPISGHTALYWYRQSLGQGPEFLIYFQGTGAADDSGLPNDRFFAVRPEGSVSTLKIQRTERGDSAVYLCASSLILETEQFFGPGTRLTVL.

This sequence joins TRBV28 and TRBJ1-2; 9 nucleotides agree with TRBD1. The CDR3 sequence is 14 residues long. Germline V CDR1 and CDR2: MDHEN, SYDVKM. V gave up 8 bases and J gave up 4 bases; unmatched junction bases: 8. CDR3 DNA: TGTGCCAGCTCGACAGGGGGATCGAGCTATGGCTACACCTTC. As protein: CASSTGGSSYGYTF.

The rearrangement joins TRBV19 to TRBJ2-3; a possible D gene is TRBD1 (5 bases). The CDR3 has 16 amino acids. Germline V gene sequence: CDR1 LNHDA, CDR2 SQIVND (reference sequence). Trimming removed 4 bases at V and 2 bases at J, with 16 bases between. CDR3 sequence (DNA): TGTGCCAGTAGTAAAAACGCTGGCAGGGCCACAGATACGCAGTATTTT. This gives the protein CASSKNAGRATDTQYF. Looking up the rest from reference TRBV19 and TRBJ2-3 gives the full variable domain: DGGITQSPKYLFRKEGQNVTLSCEQNLNHDAMYWYRQDPGQGLRLIYYSQIVNDFQKGDIAEGYSVSREKKESFPLTVTSAQKNPTAFYLCASSKNAGRATDTQYFGPGTRLTVL.

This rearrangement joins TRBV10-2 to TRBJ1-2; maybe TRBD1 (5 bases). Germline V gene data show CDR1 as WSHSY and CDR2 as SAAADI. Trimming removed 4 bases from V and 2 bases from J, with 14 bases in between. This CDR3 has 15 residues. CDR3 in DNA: TGCGCCAGCAGTGGGACTACAGGACCCAACTATGGCTACACCTTC. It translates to CASSGTTGPNYGYTF.

The CDR3 nucleotides read TGTGCCACCAGCAGAGGGGCTAACTTCAATGAGCAGTTCTTC. Protein: CATSRGANFNEQFF. The gene calls are TRBV15 and TRBJ2-1; D not resolved. Looked up from germline, CDR1 is LNHNV and CDR2 is YYDKDF (reference sequence). V lost 1 base and J 6 bases, leaving 10 bases between the germline ends. This CDR3 has 14 residues. Full variable domain (missing parts from reference TRBV15 and TRBJ2-1): DAMVIQNPRYQVTQFGKPVTLSCSQTLNHNVMYWYQQKSSQAPKLLFHYYDKDFNNEADTPDNFQSRRPNTSFCFLDIRSPGLGDTAMYLCATSRGANFNEQFFGPGTRLTVL.

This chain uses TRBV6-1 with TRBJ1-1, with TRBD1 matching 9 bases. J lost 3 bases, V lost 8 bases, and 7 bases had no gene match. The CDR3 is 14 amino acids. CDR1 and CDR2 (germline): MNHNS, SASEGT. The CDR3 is CASHYWDRDTEAFF. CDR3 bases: TGTGCCAGCCATTATTGGGACAGGGACACTGAAGCTTTCTTT.

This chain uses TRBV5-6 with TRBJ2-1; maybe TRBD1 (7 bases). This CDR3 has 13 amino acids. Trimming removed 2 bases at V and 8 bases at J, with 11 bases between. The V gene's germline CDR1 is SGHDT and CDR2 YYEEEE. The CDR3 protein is CASSFDREDEQFF. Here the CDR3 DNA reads TGTGCCAGCAGCTTCGACAGGGAGGATGAGCAGTTCTTC.

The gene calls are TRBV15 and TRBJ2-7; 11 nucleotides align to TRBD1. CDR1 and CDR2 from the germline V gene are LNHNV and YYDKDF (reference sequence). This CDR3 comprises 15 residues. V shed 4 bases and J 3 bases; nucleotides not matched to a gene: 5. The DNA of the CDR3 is TGTGCCACCAGCATCGGACAGGGGGCGGTCTACGAGCAGTACTTC. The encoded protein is CATSIGQGAVYEQYF.

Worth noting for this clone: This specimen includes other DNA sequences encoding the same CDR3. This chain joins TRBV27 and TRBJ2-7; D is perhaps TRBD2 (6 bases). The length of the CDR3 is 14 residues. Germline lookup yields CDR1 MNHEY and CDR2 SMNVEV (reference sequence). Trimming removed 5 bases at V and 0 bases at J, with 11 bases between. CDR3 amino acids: CASSLGTASYEQYF. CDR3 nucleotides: TGTGCCAGCAGTCTCGGGACTGCCTCCTACGAGCAGTACTTC.

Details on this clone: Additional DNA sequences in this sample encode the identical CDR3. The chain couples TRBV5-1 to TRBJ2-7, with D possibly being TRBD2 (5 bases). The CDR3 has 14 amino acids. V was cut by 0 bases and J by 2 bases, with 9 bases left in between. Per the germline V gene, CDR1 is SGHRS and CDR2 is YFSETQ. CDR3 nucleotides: TGCGCCAGCAGCTTGGCCTCGGGAACCTACGAGCAGTACTTC. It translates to CASSLASGTYEQYF.

CDR3 DNA: TGTGCCAGCAGCTTTCTCCAAGCAGGGGTGCGAGGCTACACCTTC. Encoded protein: CASSFLQAGVRGYTF. The V gene is TRBV5-4, the J gene TRBJ1-2, with D possibly TRBD1 on 6 matching bases. Germline CDR1 SGHNT, CDR2 YYREEE (reference sequence). Trimming cost V 2 bases and J 8 bases, with 19 bases left between them. The CDR3 is 15 amino acids.

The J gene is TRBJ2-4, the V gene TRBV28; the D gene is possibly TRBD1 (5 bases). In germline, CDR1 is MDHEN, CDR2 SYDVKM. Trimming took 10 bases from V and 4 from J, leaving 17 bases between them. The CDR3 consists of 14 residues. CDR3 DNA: TGTGCCACCGACAGCCTCCAAAAGAAAAACATTCAGTACTTC. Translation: CATDSLQKKNIQYF.

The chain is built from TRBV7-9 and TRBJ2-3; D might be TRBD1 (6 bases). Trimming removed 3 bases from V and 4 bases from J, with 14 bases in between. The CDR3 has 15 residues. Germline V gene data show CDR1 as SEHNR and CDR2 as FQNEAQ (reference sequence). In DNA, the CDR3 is TGTGCCAGCAGCTTTGGACAGTCGGGGTCAGATACGCAGTATTTT. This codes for CASSFGQSGSDTQYF.